This T cell receptor (beta chain) was captured in a study of T cell repertoires in ileal Crohn's disease. Across the study: About half received postoperative treatment, roughly twelve with thiopurines and 15 to 20 anti-TNF. Study-wide points: Clonality above 26.8% at surgery always came with endoscopic recurrence. Endoscopy was done a median around 6.4 months after surgery.

Trimming cost V 3 bases and J 14 bases, with 10 bases left between them. In germline, CDR1 is SNHLY, CDR2 FYNNEI. The length of the CDR3 is 10 residues. Time point indicated: neoterminal ileum biopsy at postoperative endoscopy, about 6 months after surgery. About this clone itself: Antigen: not known.

Profiled with immunoSEQ multiplex PCR; TCRdb holds only in-frame clones, not every one. The table includes about 60,000 clones, 85% to 90% detected once. The specimen was ileal tissue. The receptor was derived from an adult with Crohn's disease. The gene calls are TRBV2 and TRBJ1-2; a weak D match, TRBD1 (5 bases). The CDR3 DNA reads as TGTGCCAGCAGTGAGGGGGGGAGGACCTTC. Amino acid sequence: CASSEGGRTF.